These T cell receptor beta chains were read from a single sample in a study of blood T cells in healthy people across ages. Each CDR3 protein is one row after TCRdb ran MiXCR on the 5' RACE reads. The sample carries 700,000 or so distinct CDR3 sequences, about a fifth recorded once. Specimen: blood. Receptor source: a man in his 70s in good health. Both conserved end residues are part of each CDR3. A D gene is named only where the DNA matches it firmly. Some rows have no size entry. The others give once, few or many, or a class for an expanded clone.

CDR3	DNA	size	V	J	D
CAISGGRINQPQHF	TGTGCCATCAGTGGGGGGCGGATCAATCAGCCCCAGCATTTT	-	TRBV10-3	TRBJ1-5	-
CASSLAAAILAGRDTQYF	TGTGCCAGCAGCTTAGCGGCTGCGATACTAGCGGGCAGGGATACGCAGTATTTT	-	TRBV7-2	TRBJ2-3	TRBD2
CASSFLGQASNYGYTF	TGTGCCAGCAGCTTTCTCGGACAGGCTTCTAACTATGGCTACACCTTC	-	TRBV7-9	TRBJ1-2	TRBD1
CASSPPGIRDEQFF	TGTGCCAGCAGCCCGCCCGGTATCCGCGATGAGCAGTTCTTC	few	TRBV14	TRBJ2-1	-
CASSNKQGRGEKLFF	TGTGCCAGCAGCAACAAACAGGGGCGGGGTGAAAAACTGTTTTTT	-	TRBV3-1	TRBJ1-4	TRBD1
CASSQGKPYGYTF	TGTGCCAGCAGTCAGGGAAAACCCTATGGCTACACCTTC	-	TRBV25-1	TRBJ1-2	-
CASSVTTVLNTEAFF	TGTGCCAGCAGTGTGACGACAGTCCTGAACACTGAAGCTTTCTTT	-	TRBV2	TRBJ1-1	-
CASIGRDRVNSANQPQHF	TGTGCCAGCATTGGCCGGGACAGGGTTAATTCGGCCAATCAGCCCCAGCATTTT	-	TRBV6-1	TRBJ1-5	TRBD1
CASSDGGETQYF	TGTGCCAGCAGCGATGGGGGGGAGACCCAGTACTTC	-	TRBV6-1	TRBJ2-5	-
CSARDRDQPQHF	TGCAGCGCCCGAGACAGGGATCAGCCCCAGCATTTT	few	TRBV29-1	TRBJ1-5	TRBD1
CASSSPDRIQETQYF	TGCGCCAGCAGCTCACCGGACAGGATCCAAGAGACCCAGTACTTC	few	TRBV5-1	TRBJ2-5	TRBD1
CAWSRVLGYTF	TGTGCCTGGAGTCGGGTATTAGGCTACACCTTC	few	TRBV30	TRBJ1-2	-
CASRDRSSTDTQYF	TGTGCCAGCAGAGACAGGTCTAGCACAGATACGCAGTATTTT	-	TRBV6-1	TRBJ2-3	-
CASRPGLAKGHEQFF	TGTGCCAGCAGACCGGGACTAGCGAAGGGGCATGAGCAGTTCTTC	-	TRBV3-1	TRBJ2-1	TRBD2
CSGSTGTSTDTQYF	TGCAGCGGCTCGACAGGGACGAGCACAGATACGCAGTATTTT	few	TRBV29-1	TRBJ2-3	TRBD1
CASSSGQVSGNTIYF	TGTGCCAGCAGCTCCGGACAGGTCTCTGGAAACACCATATATTTT	few	TRBV7-2	TRBJ1-3	TRBD1
CASSFSVNQPQHF	TGTGCCAGCAGCTTCTCCGTTAATCAGCCCCAGCATTTT	-	TRBV7-2	TRBJ1-5	-
CASSLAGASSYNEQFF	TGTGCCAGCAGCTTGGCCGGCGCCAGCTCCTACAATGAGCAGTTCTTC	-	TRBV5-6	TRBJ2-1	-
CASSQEAGSYGYTF	TGTGCCAGCAGCCAAGAGGCAGGGTCCTATGGCTACACCTTC	-	TRBV14	TRBJ1-2	-
CASSSHPSSYEQYF	TGTGCCAGCAGTTCACACCCAAGCTCCTACGAGCAGTACTTC	-	TRBV27	TRBJ2-7	-
CSAGTSGVRYF	TGCAGCGCCGGAACTAGCGGAGTTCGATACTTC	-	TRBV29-1	TRBJ2-1	TRBD2
CASSPGQGGYTEAFF	TGTGCCAGCAGTCCCGGACAGGGAGGTTACACTGAAGCTTTCTTT	-	TRBV12-3/TRBV12-4	TRBJ1-1	TRBD1
CASSQEEHSTDTQYF	TGCGCCAGCAGCCAAGAAGAACATAGCACAGATACGCAGTATTTT	-	TRBV4-3	TRBJ2-3	-
CASSLREQGRGYTF	TGTGCCAGCAGCTTGAGGGAACAGGGGAGAGGCTACACCTTC	few	TRBV5-5	TRBJ1-2	TRBD1
CSAEGGFVGETQYF	TGCAGCGCCGAGGGGGGTTTTGTTGGAGAGACCCAGTACTTC	many	TRBV29-1	TRBJ2-5	-
CASSSAGGQRNTIYF	TGTGCCAGCAGCTCAGCAGGGGGCCAGCGAAACACCATATATTTT	-	TRBV7-8	TRBJ1-3	TRBD1
CASSSKLAGVFHNEQFF	TGTGCCAGCAGTTCAAAACTAGCGGGAGTTTTCCACAATGAGCAGTTCTTC	-	TRBV12-3/TRBV12-4	TRBJ2-1	TRBD2
CASSGSGWRYEQFF	TGTGCCAGCAGCGGGAGCGGATGGCGGTATGAGCAGTTCTTC	many	TRBV27	TRBJ2-1	-
CASSREGGGPSTDTQYF	TGTGCCAGCAGCCGCGAGGGCGGGGGGCCTAGCACAGATACGCAGTATTTT	once	TRBV3-1	TRBJ2-3	TRBD2
CASSLNPGSYEQYF	TGTGCCAGCAGCTTAAACCCCGGGAGCTACGAGCAGTACTTC	-	TRBV7-9	TRBJ2-7	-
CASSFDDRVSYEQYF	TGCGCCAGCAGCTTCGACGACAGAGTCTCCTACGAGCAGTACTTC	-	TRBV5-1	TRBJ2-7	-
CASSEALLAGNFQLSTDTQYF	TGTGCCAGCAGTGAAGCGCTTCTCGCCGGGAACTTCCAATTGAGCACAGATACGCAGTATTTT	-	TRBV6-1	TRBJ2-3	-
CASSPSFILSTEAFF	TGCGCCAGCAGCCCCTCCTTTATTCTCTCTACTGAAGCTTTCTTT	-	TRBV5-1	TRBJ1-1	-
CASSHVDSYNEQFF	TGCGCCAGCAGCCATGTGGACTCCTACAATGAGCAGTTCTTC	few	TRBV4-3	TRBJ2-1	-
CASSQDGRGPYNEQFF	TGCGCCAGCAGCCAAGATGGGCGGGGGCCCTACAATGAGCAGTTCTTC	few	TRBV4-1	TRBJ2-1	-
CSATNPGPSPSGNTIYF	TGCAGTGCTACTAACCCAGGCCCCTCGCCCTCTGGAAACACCATATATTTT	few	TRBV20-1	TRBJ1-3	-
CASSQDPGTDTQYF	TGCGCCAGCAGCCAAGATCCGGGCACAGATACGCAGTATTTT	many	TRBV4-3	TRBJ2-3	-
CASSPAVAHGELFF	TGTGCCAGCAGCCCCGCGGTCGCACACGGGGAGCTGTTTTTT	-	TRBV11-2	TRBJ2-2	-
CASRGLGQGEKLFF	TGTGCCAGCAGGGGTTTGGGACAGGGGGAAAAACTGTTTTTT	many	TRBV6-5	TRBJ1-4	TRBD1
CASSPWTGKSETQYF	TGTGCCAGCTCACCATGGACAGGGAAGTCGGAGACCCAGTACTTC	-	TRBV18	TRBJ2-5	TRBD1
CASSLTGAGLSSGNTIYF	TGTGCCAGCAGCTTAACTGGGGCAGGGCTGAGCTCTGGAAACACCATATATTTT	-	TRBV7-2	TRBJ1-3	-
CASSEGANYGYTF	TGTGCCAGCAGTGAGGGAGCTAACTATGGCTACACCTTC	-	TRBV25-1	TRBJ1-2	-
CASSQAGTGYSSPLHF	TGTGCCAGCAGCCAAGCCGGGACAGGGTATTCTTCACCCCTCCACTTT	-	TRBV3-1	TRBJ1-6	TRBD1
CASSLATGGVGEAFF	TGCGCCAGCAGCTTGGCGACAGGGGGTGTGGGTGAAGCTTTCTTT	few	TRBV5-1	TRBJ1-1	TRBD1
CASGLGTEAFF	TGTGCTAGTGGTTTAGGGACTGAAGCTTTCTTT	-	TRBV12-5	TRBJ1-1	-
CASSARSGNYNEQFF	TGTGCCAGCAGCGCGAGGAGCGGGAACTACAATGAGCAGTTCTTC	-	TRBV2	TRBJ2-1	TRBD2
CSAMDRWGSYNEQFF	TGCAGTGCAATGGACAGGTGGGGGTCCTACAATGAGCAGTTCTTC	-	TRBV20-1	TRBJ2-1	TRBD1
CASSYGPGWRREETQYF	TGCGCCAGCAGCTACGGACCAGGGTGGAGAAGGGAAGAGACCCAGTACTTC	-	TRBV4-1	TRBJ2-5	-
CASSPGQNGYTF	TGTGCCAGTTCACCGGGACAGAATGGCTACACCTTC	-	TRBV27	TRBJ1-2	TRBD1
CASSLRDSDGYTF	TGTGCCAGCAGTTTAAGGGATAGTGATGGCTACACCTTC	-	TRBV28	TRBJ1-2	-
CASSGASYEQYF	TGTGCCAGCAGTGGCGCCTCCTACGAGCAGTACTTC	-	TRBV2	TRBJ2-7	-
CASGGFHPAGANVLTF	TGTGCCAGCGGGGGGTTTCATCCGGCCGGGGCCAACGTCCTGACTTTC	-	TRBV5-6	TRBJ2-6	-
CASSQDASNTDTQYF	TGTGCCAGCAGCCAAGACGCTAGCAACACAGATACGCAGTATTTT	-	TRBV4-2	TRBJ2-3	-